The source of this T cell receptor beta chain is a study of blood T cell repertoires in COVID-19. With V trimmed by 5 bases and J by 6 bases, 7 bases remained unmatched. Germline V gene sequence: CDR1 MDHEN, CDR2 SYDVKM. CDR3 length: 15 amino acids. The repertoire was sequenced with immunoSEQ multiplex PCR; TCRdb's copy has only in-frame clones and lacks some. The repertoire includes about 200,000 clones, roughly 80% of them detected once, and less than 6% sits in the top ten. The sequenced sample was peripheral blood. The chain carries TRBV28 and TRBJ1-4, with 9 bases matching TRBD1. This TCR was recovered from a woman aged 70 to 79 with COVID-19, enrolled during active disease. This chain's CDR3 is CASSIQQGADEKLFF. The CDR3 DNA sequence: TGTGCCAGCAGTATTCAACAGGGGGCGGATGAAAAACTGTTTTTT. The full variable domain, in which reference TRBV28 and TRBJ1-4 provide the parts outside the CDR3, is DVKVTQSSRYLVKRTGEKVFLECVQDMDHENMFWYRQDPGLGLRLIYFSYDVKMKEKGDIPEGYSVSREKKERFSLILESASTNQTSMYLCASSIQQGADEKLFFGSGTQLSVL.